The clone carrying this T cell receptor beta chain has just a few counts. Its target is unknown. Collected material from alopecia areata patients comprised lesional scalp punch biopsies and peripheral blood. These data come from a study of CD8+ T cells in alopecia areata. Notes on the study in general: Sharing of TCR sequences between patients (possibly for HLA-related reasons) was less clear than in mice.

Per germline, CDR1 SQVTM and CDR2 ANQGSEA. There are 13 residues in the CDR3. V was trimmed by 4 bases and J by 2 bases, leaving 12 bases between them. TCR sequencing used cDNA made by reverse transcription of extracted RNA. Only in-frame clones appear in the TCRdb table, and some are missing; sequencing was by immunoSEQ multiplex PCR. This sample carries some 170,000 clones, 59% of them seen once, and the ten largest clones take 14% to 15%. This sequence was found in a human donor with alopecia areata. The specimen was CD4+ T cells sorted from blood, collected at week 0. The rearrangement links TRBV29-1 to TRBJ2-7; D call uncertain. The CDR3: CSVGMVGPYEQYF. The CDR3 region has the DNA TGCAGCGTTGGGATGGTCGGTCCCTACGAGCAGTACTTC.